Each of the 17 T cell receptor beta chains below was sequenced from the same sample in a study of glioma-infiltrating T cells after dendritic cell vaccination. Measured with immunoSEQ multiplex PCR; TCRdb has only the in-frame clones, and not every one. Of about 100,000 clones in the sample, about 80% are singletons; the top ten hold approximately 6%. The specimen comprised blood, sampled before dendritic cell vaccination. The origin of the receptors is a human donor with glioblastoma.

The chain is built from TRBV7-8 and TRBJ2-1, with a weak D call TRBD2 (5 bases). Germline assignment: CDR1 SGHVS and CDR2 FQNEAQ. Trimming pared 7 bases from V and 4 bases from J, leaving 17 bases between. There are 15 residues in the CDR3. CDR3 residues: CASMGGRFPYNEQFF. For the CDR3, the DNA is TGTGCCAGCATGGGCGGGCGCTTTCCGTACAATGAGCAGTTCTTC.

The CDR3 DNA reads as TGTGCCAGCAGCTTAATGGGTAGGGGGACTAACTATGGCTACACCTTC. Translating it yields CASSLMGRGTNYGYTF. The genes are TRBV11-2 and TRBJ1-2; tentative D call: TRBD1 (6 bases). The V end was cut by 2 bases, the J end by 0 bases, with 13 bases between. This CDR3 region has 16 residues. Germline V gene sequence: CDR1 SGHAT, CDR2 FQNNGV. The whole variable domain, filled in from reference TRBV11-2 and TRBJ1-2, reads EAGVAQSPRYKIIEKRQSVAFWCNPISGHATLYWYQQILGQGPKLLIQFQNNGVVDDSQLPKDRFSAERLKGVDSTLKIQPAKLEDSAVYLCASSLMGRGTNYGYTFGSGTRLTVV.

The genes are TRBV5-8 and TRBJ1-1; TRBD1 agrees at 7 bases. With V trimmed by 0 bases and J by 4 bases, 12 bases remained unmatched. The germline V gene encodes CDR1 SGHTS and CDR2 YDEGEE. The CDR3 covers 17 residues. The CDR3 is CASSLGPTGQSLTEAFF. The CDR3 bases are TGTGCCAGCAGCTTGGGCCCGACAGGGCAAAGTCTCACTGAAGCTTTCTTT.

A word on this clone: The same CDR3 arises from other DNA sequences in this sample as well. V gene TRBV5-8 combines with J gene TRBJ1-1; no clear D gene. CDR3 length equals 15 residues. V lost 0 bases to trimming and J lost 0 bases, with 9 bases between them. From germline, CDR1 is SGHTS and CDR2 YDEGEE. The DNA of the CDR3 is TGTGCCAGCAGCTTGGTGGGGAGGATGAACACTGAAGCTTTCTTT. This sequence encodes CASSLVGRMNTEAFF. Looking up the rest from reference TRBV5-8 and TRBJ1-1 gives the full variable domain: EAGVTQSPTHLIKTRGQQATLRCSPISGHTSVYWYQQALGLGLQFLLWYDEGEERNRGNFPPRFSGRQFPNYSSELNVNALELEDSALYLCASSLVGRMNTEAFFGQGTRLTVV.

The chain recombines TRBV29-1 with TRBJ1-1; the match to TRBD1 covers 7 bases. With V trimmed by 6 bases and J by 0 bases, 7 bases remained unmatched. Germline loops: CDR1 SQVTM, CDR2 ANQGSEA. The CDR3 is 14 amino acids. CDR3 sequence reads: CSVTVGQLNTEAFF. The DNA for the CDR3 is TGCAGCGTCACGGTGGGACAGTTGAACACTGAAGCTTTCTTT.

This clone came up once. The genes are TRBV2 and TRBJ2-1; 12 bases line up with TRBD2. Germline lookup yields CDR1 SNHLY and CDR2 FYNNEI. The J segment lost 8 bases and the V segment lost 2 bases, leaving 4 bases of the junction unmatched. The CDR3 runs 15 residues. The CDR3 nucleotides are TGTGCCAGCAGTGAACTAGCGGGAGGGAGATATGAGCAGTTCTTC. Translation gives CASSELAGGRYEQFF.

The V gene is TRBV5-1, the J gene TRBJ2-2; D gene uncertain. V was pared by 0 bases and J by 2 bases, with 5 bases between. Germline-derived CDR1 and CDR2 are SGHRS and YFSETQ. This CDR3 is 14 amino acids long. CDR3 in amino acids: CASSLGGNTGELFF. DNA for the CDR3: TGCGCCAGCAGCTTGGGAGGTAACACCGGGGAGCTGTTTTTT.

This chain connects TRBV30 to TRBJ1-1, with TRBD1 identical over 8 bases. The CDR3 totals 11 residues. V was pared by 7 bases and J by 7 bases, with 5 bases of the junction left unmatched. Germline V gene data show CDR1 as GTSNPN and CDR2 as SVGIG (reference sequence). CDR3 sequence: CASGGWSEAFF. The CDR3 coding sequence is TGTGCCTCAGGGGGCTGGAGTGAAGCTTTCTTT.

This clone was recorded only once. The chain uses TRBV27 and TRBJ2-3; TRBD2 aligns across 7 bases. The germline V gene has CDR1 MNHEY and CDR2 SMNVEV (reference sequence). V was pared by 5 bases and J by 3 bases, with 8 bases of the junction left unmatched. The length of the CDR3 is 15 residues. The CDR3 loop reads CASSPLRELTDTQYF. Written as DNA, the CDR3 is TGTGCCAGCAGTCCCTTGCGGGAGTTGACAGATACGCAGTATTTT.

V and J are TRBV10-1 and TRBJ2-1, with 12 bases fitting TRBD2. Per the germline V gene, CDR1 is WNHNN and CDR2 is SYGVQD (reference sequence). J lost 5 bases, V lost 3 bases, and 11 bases had no gene match. The CDR3 spans 18 residues. Here the CDR3 DNA reads TGCGCCAGCAGTGAATCTAGGGGACTAGCGGGCCCTAACAATGAGCAGTTCTTC. As protein: CASSESRGLAGPNNEQFF.

The chain employs TRBV11-1 and TRBJ2-1; 7 bases line up with TRBD1. Germline loops: CDR1 SGHAT, CDR2 FQDESV (reference sequence). The CDR3 is 16 residues long. Trimming took 1 base from V and 4 from J; bases not matched to a gene: 7. The CDR3 nucleotides are TGTGCCAGCAGCTTAGTTGGGACAGCTTTTTACAATGAGCAGTTCTTC. Translation: CASSLVGTAFYNEQFF. Drawing the rest from reference TRBV11-1 and TRBJ2-1, the complete variable domain is EAEVAQSPRYKITEKSQAVAFWCDPISGHATLYWYRQILGQGPELLVQFQDESVVDDSQLPKDRFSAERLKGVDSTLKIQPAELGDSAMYLCASSLVGTAFYNEQFFGPGTRLTVL.

The CDR3 is CASSSWEGYEQYF. The DNA of the CDR3 is TGTGCCAGCAGCTCCTGGGAGGGGTACGAGCAGTACTTC. V and J are TRBV6-5 and TRBJ2-7, with 7 bases lining up with TRBD2. Trimming at V came to 6 bases and at J to 4 bases, leaving 6 bases not matched to a gene. Per germline, CDR1 MNHEY and CDR2 SVGAGI. The CDR3 contains 13 residues.

Turning to this clone: Additional DNA sequences in this sample encode the identical CDR3. As DNA, the CDR3 is TGTGCCTGGAGTGTAGGAGGGACTGGAAACACCATATATTTT. As protein: CAWSVGGTGNTIYF. The J gene is TRBJ1-3, the V gene TRBV30; D ambiguous. There are 14 residues in the CDR3. CDR1 GTSNPN and CDR2 SVGIG come from the germline V gene (reference sequence). The ends were cut back, 0 bases at V and 2 bases at J, with 8 bases in the middle.

The V call is TRBV6-5, the J call TRBJ1-2; no definite D call. Germline values: CDR1 MNHEY, CDR2 SVGAGI. Trimming stripped 4 bases from V and 7 bases from J, with 22 bases between. The CDR3 sequence is 16 residues long. The CDR3 region is CASSLVAAGAAGGYTF. CDR3 bases: TGTGCCAGCAGTTTGGTAGCGGCGGGAGCCGCCGGTGGCTACACCTTC.

The V and J genes are TRBV5-1 and TRBJ1-1, with D possibly being TRBD1 (5 bases). Germline CDR1 is SGHRS and CDR2 is YFSETQ. This CDR3 region has 14 residues. V was trimmed by 2 bases and J by 11 bases, leaving 19 bases between them. Written as DNA, the CDR3 is TGCGCCAGCAGCTTAAGGGGAAGAGTGGAGAGGGCTTTCTTT. It specifies CASSLRGRVERAFF.

The chain is built from TRBV19 and TRBJ2-7; TRBD1 matches at 8 bases. Germline CDR1 is LNHDA and CDR2 is SQIVND (reference sequence). The CDR3 is 15 amino acids. V gave up 5 bases and J gave up 1 base; unmatched junction bases: 7. The CDR3 sequence is CASSQGQGFSYEQYF. In DNA, the CDR3 is TGTGCCAGTAGTCAAGGACAGGGCTTTTCCTACGAGCAGTACTTC.

The chain recombines TRBV11-2 with TRBJ2-7; D gene unclear. Trimming took off 1 base at V and 6 bases at J, with 16 bases between the two ends. CDR3 size: 15 residues. CDR1 and CDR2 (germline): SGHAT, FQNNGV. CDR3 in DNA: TGTGCCAGCAGCTTAGGAGACTGGAATGGCGCCGAGCAGTACTTC. Amino acids: CASSLGDWNGAEQYF.